Listed below are T cell receptor beta chains from one sample, sequenced in a study of response to subunit inactivated influenza vaccine. TCRdb re-analysed the RT-PCR reads in MiXCR, keeping a single row per CDR3 protein. The data contain approximately 530,000 distinct CDR3 sequences, more than 7% of them seen just once; the ten biggest clones take up less than 15%. The specimen comprised PBMCs from blood, sampled roughly 24 months after vaccination. Every receptor here comes from a man between 50 and 75 years old who received an inactivated influenza vaccine. The CDR3 runs from the conserved cysteine through the conserved F or W. A D gene is named only where the DNA matches it firmly. Only part of the rows carry a size: once, few, many, or a class if the clone is expanded.

>TRBV7-2|TRBD2|many|TRBJ2-2|15
TGTGCCAGCAGCTCCCTAGCGGGAGGGACCGGGGAGCTGTTTTTT
CASSSLAGGTGELFF
>TRBV29-1|.|many|TRBJ2-1|15
TGCAGCGCGGCCGAGACCGATAGCTCCTACAATGAGCAGTTCTTC
CSAAETDSSYNEQFF
>TRBV6-5|.|.|TRBJ2-4|16
TGTGCCAGCAGTTACGGGGCGGCGGTAGCCAAAAACATTCAGTACTTC
CASSYGAAVAKNIQYF
>TRBV7-9|.|.|TRBJ1-5|15
TGTGCCAGCAGCACAGCCGGGCATGGTATTCAGCCCCAGCATTTT
CASSTAGHGIQPQHF
>TRBV7-9|.|.|TRBJ2-1|15
TGTGCCAGCAGCCCTAAACAGGTTCCCTACAATGAGCAGTTCTTC
CASSPKQVPYNEQFF
>TRBV20-1|.|.|TRBJ2-1|11
TGCAGTGCTAGCGAAGGAGAGGAGCAGTTCTTC
CSASEGEEQFF
>TRBV29-1|.|.|TRBJ1-2|13
TGCAGCGTTGAAAACGACCTAAACTATGGCTACACCTTC
CSVENDLNYGYTF
>TRBV7-2|.|few|TRBJ2-5|15
TGTGCCAGCAGCTCCGAGGTTGGAGGGCGGGAGACCCAGTACTTC
CASSSEVGGRETQYF
>TRBV7-2|.|.|TRBJ2-2|14
TGTGCCAGCAGCTTACATGGGGGCGTAAGGGAGCTGTTTTTT
CASSLHGGVRELFF
>TRBV15|.|.|TRBJ2-3|13
TGTGCCACCAGCAAAGGTGGCACAGATACGCAGTATTTT
CATSKGGTDTQYF
>TRBV5-1|.|many|TRBJ2-2|17
TGCGCCAGCAGCCCGCCGACTGGGACCTTCAACACCGGGGAGCTGTTTTTT
CASSPPTGTFNTGELFF
>TRBV6-5|.|many|TRBJ1-2|15
TGTGCCAGCAGTTACGGTCGGGGGCCCTATTATGGCTACACCTTC
CASSYGRGPYYGYTF
>TRBV7-2|.|many|TRBJ1-2|12
TGTGCCAGCAGCCGGGACATCTATGGCTACACCTTC
CASSRDIYGYTF
>TRBV12-3/TRBV12-4|.|.|TRBJ2-5|15
TGTGCCAGCAGCTACCTAAGTTTTTACCAAGAGACCCAGTACTTC
CASSYLSFYQETQYF
>TRBV20-1|.|once|TRBJ2-7|11
TGCAGTGCTATTGACCTGCCCGAGCAGTACTTC
CSAIDLPEQYF
>TRBV3-1|TRBD2|few|TRBJ2-1|16
TGTGCCAGCAGTCCTCTGACTAGCGGGGAATACAATGAGCAGTTCTTC
CASSPLTSGEYNEQFF
>TRBV10-3|.|few|TRBJ2-7|14
TGTGCCATCAGTGACCGGGACCAACCCTACGAGCAGTACTTC
CAISDRDQPYEQYF
>TRBV29-1|.|many|TRBJ2-6|16
TGCAGCGTTTTGACAGGATCTTACTCTGGGGCCAACGTCCTGACTTTC
CSVLTGSYSGANVLTF
>TRBV10-3|.|few|TRBJ2-7|14
TGTGCCATCAGTGAAACGGGACACACCTACGAGCAGTACTTC
CAISETGHTYEQYF
>TRBV12-3/TRBV12-4|TRBD1|many|TRBJ1-2|14
TGTGCCAGCAGTTTAAGTACAGGGGCGGCTGGCTACACCTTC
CASSLSTGAAGYTF
>TRBV12-3/TRBV12-4|.|few|TRBJ2-1|12
TGTGCCAGCAGTTTCTGGGGAGGTGAGCAGTTCTTC
CASSFWGGEQFF
>TRBV5-1|TRBD2|many|TRBJ2-5|14
TGCGCCAGCAGCTTGGGGGGACTAGAAGAGACCCAGTACTTC
CASSLGGLEETQYF
>TRBV6-5|TRBD2|many|TRBJ2-7|15
TGTGCCAGCAGTTACAAGGGCGGGAGGGGCTACGAGCAGTACTTC
CASSYKGGRGYEQYF
>TRBV20-1|TRBD1|.|TRBJ2-3|16
TGCAGTGCCTTTGCCGGGACAGGGGGCATTGCAGATACGCAGTATTTT
CSAFAGTGGIADTQYF
>TRBV18|.|few|TRBJ2-5|15
TGTGCCAGCTCACCTCTATCGGGGGCCCAAGAGACCCAGTACTTC
CASSPLSGAQETQYF
>TRBV7-8|.|.|TRBJ2-1|15
TGTGCCAGCAGCAACCGCAGGGTAGGGTACAATGAGCAGTTCTTC
CASSNRRVGYNEQFF
>TRBV14|TRBD1|few|TRBJ2-1|15
TGTGCCAGCAGCCAACAAATGACCGGGACAGGGGTTCGGTTCTTC
CASSQQMTGTGVRFF
>TRBV7-9|.|few|TRBJ2-3|16
TGTGCCAGCAGCGTCGGGGTCAGGGTGAGCACAGATACGCAGTATTTT
CASSVGVRVSTDTQYF
>TRBV20-1|TRBD1|many|TRBJ2-5|15
TGCAGTGCTACCGGACAGGGGGTTCTACAAGAGACCCAGTACTTC
CSATGQGVLQETQYF
>TRBV20-1|.|many|TRBJ2-5|12
TGCAGTGCTAGAGCATCACAGGGACACTGGTACTTC
CSARASQGHWYF